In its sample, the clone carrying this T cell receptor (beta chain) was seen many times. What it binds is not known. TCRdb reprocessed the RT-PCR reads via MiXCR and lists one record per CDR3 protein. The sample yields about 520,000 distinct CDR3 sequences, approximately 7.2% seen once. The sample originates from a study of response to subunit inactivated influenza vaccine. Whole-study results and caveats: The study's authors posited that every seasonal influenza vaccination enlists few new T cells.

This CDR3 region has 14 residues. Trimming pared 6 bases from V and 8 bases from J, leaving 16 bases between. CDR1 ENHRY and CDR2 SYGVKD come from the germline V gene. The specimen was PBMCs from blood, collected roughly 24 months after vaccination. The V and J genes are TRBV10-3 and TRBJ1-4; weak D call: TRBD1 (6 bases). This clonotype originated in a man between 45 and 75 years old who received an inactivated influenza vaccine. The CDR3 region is CAISGQPGGEKLFF. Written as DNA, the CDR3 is TGTGCCATCAGCGGACAGCCGGGAGGGGAAAAACTGTTTTTT.